These 20 T cell receptor beta chains were sequenced from one sample in a study of T cell repertoires in cytomegalovirus infection. No antigen has been identified for these receptors. From the reads, TCRdb called clonotypes with MiXCR, one entry per CDR3 protein. This table has just under 500,000 distinct CDR3 sequences, roughly a third appearing once. The sample in question was cultured PBMCs, obtained from culture after CMV antigen stimulation. Receptors originate from a human donor in good health (CMV status not recorded). Some clones in this sample may be carry-over from other donors' samples.

This clonotype was recorded a few times. The gene calls are TRBV4-1 and TRBJ2-1; 7 bases align to TRBD1. After removal of 2 bases from V and 0 bases from J, the junction contained 4 bases not matched to a gene. The CDR3 sequence is 16 residues long. From germline, CDR1 is MGHRA and CDR2 YSYEKL. CDR3 sequence: CASSQTGTASYNEQFF. CDR3 coding DNA: TGCGCCAGCAGCCAAACCGGGACAGCCTCCTACAATGAGCAGTTCTTC.

The chain carries TRBV7-4 and TRBJ1-1; TRBD1 might be the D (5 bases). Germline V gene data show CDR1 as SGHVT and CDR2 as SQSDAQ. This CDR3 is built from 15 residues. Trimming took off 4 bases at V and 0 bases at J, with 12 bases between the two ends. CDR3 bases: TGTGCCAGCAGCTCAAGACAGCGTCTGAACACTGAAGCTTTCTTT. Its translation is CASSSRQRLNTEAFF. Combining the CDR3 with reference TRBV7-4 and TRBJ1-1 gives the whole variable domain GAGVSQSPRYKVAKRGRDVALRCDSISGHVTLYWYRQTLGQGSEVLTYSQSDAQRDKSGRPSGRFSAERPERSVSTLKIQRTEQGDSAVYLCASSSRQRLNTEAFFGQGTRLTVV.

This chain connects TRBV5-5 to TRBJ1-1; 7 bases line up with TRBD1. V trimming: 4 bases; J trimming: 9 bases; junction bases outside the gene matches: 6. Germline CDR1 is SGHKS and CDR2 is YYEKEE (reference sequence). The CDR3 is 12 amino acids. This chain's CDR3 is CASSEGQSKAFF. In DNA form, the CDR3 reads TGTGCCAGCAGCGAGGGACAGTCGAAAGCTTTCTTT.

J is TRBJ1-3 and V is TRBV6-5; 11 nucleotides line up with TRBD1. The CDR3 runs 17 residues. With 6 bases clipped from V and 8 bases from J, the junction kept 15 bases outside the gene matches. Germline V CDR1 and CDR2: MNHEY, SVGAGI. DNA of the CDR3: TGTGCCAGCAGCCGGCGCCTGACCGGGACAGGGGGACACACCATATATTTT. Translated, it gives CASSRRLTGTGGHTIYF.

This clonotype was seen at least ten times. The chain joins TRBV7-8 to TRBJ2-7; D is perhaps TRBD2 (6 bases). Germline V gene sequence: CDR1 SGHVS, CDR2 FQNEAQ. This CDR3 is built from 17 residues. Trimming left V 5 bases short and J 5 bases short, with 25 bases between. The CDR3 DNA is TGTGCCAGCAGCCGTCTTATTCACGGAGGGGATTCGGACGAGCAGTACTTC. Amino acid sequence: CASSRLIHGGDSDEQYF.

This chain joins TRBV7-9 and TRBJ2-5; either TRBD1 or TRBD2 may fit D (5 bases each). V was clipped by 5 bases and J by 4 bases, with 20 bases between them. Germline values: CDR1 SEHNR, CDR2 FQNEAQ (reference sequence). The length of the CDR3 is 16 residues. The CDR3 bases are TGTGCCAGCAGCCTTCTTTCAGTTGGGGGTCGAGAGACCCAGTACTTC. Translating it yields CASSLLSVGGRETQYF. Full variable domain (rest looked up from reference TRBV7-9 and TRBJ2-5): DTGVSQNPRHKITKRGQNVTFRCDPISEHNRLYWYRQTLGQGPEFLTYFQNEAQLEKSRLLSDRFSAERPKGSFSTLEIQRTEQGDSAMYLCASSLLSVGGRETQYFGPGTRLLVL.

The chain recombines TRBV24-1 with TRBJ2-6; D gene uncertain. Trimming stripped 3 bases from V and 2 bases from J, with 7 bases between. Germline CDR1 reads KGHDR; CDR2 reads SFDVKD. The CDR3 sequence is 15 residues long. CDR3 sequence (DNA): TGTGCCACCAGTGATAAGGGTGCTGGGGCCAACGTCCTGACTTTC. This codes for CATSDKGAGANVLTF.

This clonotype appeared a few times. The chain links TRBV4-1 to TRBJ1-2, with TRBD1 as a possible D gene (5 bases). Between the trimmed V and J ends, which lost 2 bases and 6 bases, there was a span of 10 bases. Looked up from germline, CDR1 is MGHRA and CDR2 is YSYEKL. CDR3 length equals 13 residues. CDR3 amino acids: CASSQIGANGYTF. The CDR3, as DNA: TGCGCCAGCAGCCAAATAGGGGCAAATGGCTACACCTTC.

This clonotype was detected many times. In DNA, the CDR3 is TGTGCCAGCAGCCCCTTTGCAGGGGGAAACACCGGGGAGCTGTTTTTT. It encodes CASSPFAGGNTGELFF. The gene calls are TRBV7-6 and TRBJ2-2; 7 bases match TRBD1. J lost 2 bases, V lost 5 bases, and 8 bases had no gene match. In germline, CDR1 is SGHVS, CDR2 FNYEAQ. This CDR3 has 16 amino acids.

This clonotype was detected a few times. J is TRBJ2-1 and V is TRBV7-2, with 7 bases that match TRBD2. The CDR3 totals 16 residues. V lost 6 bases, J lost 1 base, and 9 bases stayed unmatched. CDR1 and CDR2 (germline): SGHTA, FQGNSA. CDR3 residues: CASRETGLPSYNEQFF. The CDR3 DNA reads as TGTGCCAGCAGGGAGACGGGACTACCATCCTACAATGAGCAGTTCTTC.

This clonotype was picked up one time. The junction departs from the called germline gene at one end, perhaps through a read error. The chain combines TRBV7-6 with TRBJ1-2; 7 positions agree with TRBD1. Per germline, CDR1 SGHVS and CDR2 FNYEAQ. This CDR3 is built from 16 residues. The CDR3 region has the DNA TGTGCCAGCAGCTTAGCCACCGGGACAGCTAACTATGGCTTCACCTTC. Its translation is CASSLATGTANYGFTF.

This clonotype was counted only a few times. The rearrangement links TRBV7-6 to TRBJ2-7; D unresolved. Trimming took 3 bases from V and 7 from J, leaving 13 bases between them. The CDR3 is 13 residues long. Germline V gene data show CDR1 as SGHVS and CDR2 as FNYEAQ. CDR3 DNA sequence: TGTGCCAGCAGCTTTGGTGGGAAACGGGAGCAGTACTTC. Its translation: CASSFGGKREQYF.

The chain carries TRBV28 and TRBJ1-2, with D perhaps matching TRBD1 (6 bases). V gave up 6 bases and J gave up 11 bases, with 19 bases separating them. The CDR3 length is 13 residues. CDR1 and CDR2 from the germline V gene are MDHEN and SYDVKM. The CDR3 reads CASSPTWTVIYTF. CDR3 nucleotides: TGTGCCAGCAGCCCCACTTGGACAGTGATATACACCTTC.

V usage is TRBV6-6 and J usage is TRBJ1-3; tentatively, D is TRBD1 (5 bases). V shed 0 bases and J shed 2 bases, with 11 bases lying between them. The CDR3 covers 16 residues. The germline V gene has CDR1 MNHNY and CDR2 SVGAGI (reference sequence). The CDR3 sequence is CASSYSRQGTGNTIYF. The CDR3 DNA reads TGTGCCAGCAGTTACTCGAGGCAGGGCACTGGAAACACCATATATTTT.

This clonotype has more than one count but fewer than ten. This chain joins TRBV24-1 and TRBJ1-5; the D is unclear. Germline V gene sequence: CDR1 KGHDR, CDR2 SFDVKD. Trimming shortened V by 4 bases and J by 0 bases, and 6 bases separated the two germline ends. The CDR3 extends over 14 amino acids. CDR3 sequence: CATSEQNSNQPQHF. CDR3 nucleotide sequence: TGTGCCACCAGTGAGCAGAATAGCAATCAGCCCCAGCATTTT.

This clonotype has only a few counts. This sequence joins TRBV11-3 and TRBJ2-1; 10 bases line up with TRBD2. With 5 bases clipped from V and 0 bases from J, the junction kept 10 bases outside the gene matches. The CDR3 runs 18 residues. CDR1 is SGHNT, CDR2 YENEEA, per germline. CDR3 DNA sequence: TGTGCCAGCAGCAATTTCCGAGCGGGAGGGAGCTCCTACAATGAGCAGTTCTTC. It yields the protein CASSNFRAGGSSYNEQFF.

This chain links TRBV29-1 with TRBJ2-5, with TRBD1 identical over 7 bases. CDR3 size: 14 residues. CDR1 and CDR2 (germline): SQVTM, ANQGSEA. V was pared by 7 bases and J by 4 bases, with 12 bases of the junction left unmatched. CDR3 sequence reads: CSGGRQGQRETQYF. CDR3 nucleotide sequence: TGCAGCGGGGGGAGACAGGGTCAGCGAGAGACCCAGTACTTC.

This clonotype was recorded a few times. In DNA, the CDR3 is TGTGCCAGCAGCCAACAATTAGCCCTCCCGTTATTCTTC. This gives the protein CASSQQLALPLFF. The chain links TRBV7-2 to TRBJ2-1; D is ambiguous. V lost 5 bases and J lost 16, with 21 bases in between. The CDR3 runs to 13 residues. The germline CDR1 and CDR2 sequences are SGHTA and FQGNSA. Based on the CDR3 plus reference TRBV7-2 and TRBJ2-1, the full variable domain is GAGVSQSPSNKVTEKGKDVELRCDPISGHTALYWYRQSLGQGLEFLIYFQGNSAPDKSGLPSDRFSAERTGGSVSTLTIQRTQQEDSAVYLCASSQQLALPLFFGPGTRLTVL.

The gene calls are TRBV19 and TRBJ2-7, with D possibly matching TRBD2 (6 bases). The V gene's germline CDR1 is LNHDA and CDR2 SQIVND (reference sequence). The V end was cut by 4 bases, the J end by 0 bases, with 16 bases between. This CDR3 spans 16 amino acids. The CDR3 sequence: CASSTPRDSYSYEQYF. DNA for the CDR3: TGTGCCAGTAGTACTCCCCGGGACTCCTACTCCTACGAGCAGTACTTC. Full variable domain (missing parts from reference TRBV19 and TRBJ2-7): DGGITQSPKYLFRKEGQNVTLSCEQNLNHDAMYWYRQDPGQGLRLIYYSQIVNDFQKGDIAEGYSVSREKKESFPLTVTSAQKNPTAFYLCASSTPRDSYSYEQYFGPGTRLTVT.

In this sample, this clonotype turned up a few times. The chain recombines TRBV19 with TRBJ2-5; tentatively, D is TRBD1 or TRBD2 (5 bases each). The ends were cut back, 5 bases at V and 7 bases at J, with 14 bases in the middle. CDR1 LNHDA and CDR2 SQIVND come from the germline V gene (reference sequence). This CDR3 comprises 13 residues. The CDR3 protein is CASSARDGATQYF. CDR3 in DNA: TGTGCCAGTAGTGCCCGGGACGGGGCGACCCAGTACTTC.